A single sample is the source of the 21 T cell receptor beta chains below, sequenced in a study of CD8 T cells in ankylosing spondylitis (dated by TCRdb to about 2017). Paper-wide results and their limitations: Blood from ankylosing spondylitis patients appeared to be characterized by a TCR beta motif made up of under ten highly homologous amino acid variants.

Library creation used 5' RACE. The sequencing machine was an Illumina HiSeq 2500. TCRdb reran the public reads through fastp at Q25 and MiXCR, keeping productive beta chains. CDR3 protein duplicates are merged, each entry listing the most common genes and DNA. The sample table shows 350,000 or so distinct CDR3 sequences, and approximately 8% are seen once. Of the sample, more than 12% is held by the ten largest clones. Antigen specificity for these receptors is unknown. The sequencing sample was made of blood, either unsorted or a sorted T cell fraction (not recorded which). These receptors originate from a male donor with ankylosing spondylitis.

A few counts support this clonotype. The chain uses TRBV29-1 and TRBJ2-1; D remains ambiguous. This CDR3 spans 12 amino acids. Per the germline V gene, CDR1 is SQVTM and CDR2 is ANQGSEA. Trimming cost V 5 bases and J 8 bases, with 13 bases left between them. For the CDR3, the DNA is TGCAGCGTTACAGACGGTACTCATGAGCAGTTCTTC. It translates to CSVTDGTHEQFF.

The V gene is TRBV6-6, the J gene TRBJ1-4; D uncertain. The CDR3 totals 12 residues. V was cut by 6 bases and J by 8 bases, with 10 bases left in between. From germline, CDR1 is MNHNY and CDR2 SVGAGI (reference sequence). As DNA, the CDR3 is TGTGCCAGCAGCATGAGCGGGGAAAAACTGTTTTTT. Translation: CASSMSGEKLFF.

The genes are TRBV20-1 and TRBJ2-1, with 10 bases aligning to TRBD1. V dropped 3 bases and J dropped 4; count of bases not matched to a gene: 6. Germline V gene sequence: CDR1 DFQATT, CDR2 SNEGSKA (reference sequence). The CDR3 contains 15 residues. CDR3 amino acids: CSASTGTGAYNEQFF. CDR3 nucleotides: TGCAGTGCTAGTACCGGGACAGGGGCTTACAATGAGCAGTTCTTC.

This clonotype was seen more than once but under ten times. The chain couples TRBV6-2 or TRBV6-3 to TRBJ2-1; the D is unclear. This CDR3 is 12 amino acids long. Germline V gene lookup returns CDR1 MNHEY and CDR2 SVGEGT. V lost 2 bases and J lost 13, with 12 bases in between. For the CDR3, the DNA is TGTGCCAGCAGTTACGTGGACGGAATCCAGTTCTTC. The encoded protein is CASSYVDGIQFF.

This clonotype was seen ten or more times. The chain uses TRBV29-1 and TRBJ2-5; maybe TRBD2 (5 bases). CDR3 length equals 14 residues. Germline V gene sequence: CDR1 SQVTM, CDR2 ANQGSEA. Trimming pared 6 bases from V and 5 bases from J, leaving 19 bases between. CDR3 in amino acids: CSVLRNRGLETQYF. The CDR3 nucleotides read TGCAGCGTACTTAGGAACCGGGGTTTGGAGACCCAGTACTTC.

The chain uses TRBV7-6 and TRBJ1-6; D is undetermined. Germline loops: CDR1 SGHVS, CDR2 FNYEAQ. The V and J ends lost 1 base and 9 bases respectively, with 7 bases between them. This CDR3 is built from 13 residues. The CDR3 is CASSLGSGSPLHF. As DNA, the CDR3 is TGTGCCAGCAGCTTAGGCAGTGGTTCACCCCTCCACTTT. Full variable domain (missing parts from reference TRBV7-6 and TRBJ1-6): GAGVSQSPRYKVTKRGQDVALRCDPISGHVSLYWYRQALGQGPEFLTYFNYEAQQDKSGLPNDRFSAERPEGSISTLTIQRTEQRDSAMYRCASSLGSGSPLHFGNGTRLTVT.

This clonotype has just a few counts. CDR3 nucleotides: TGCAGTGCTAGAATAGGTAGCGGGAGAGCAGATACGCAGTATTTT. It is translated as CSARIGSGRADTQYF. V and J are TRBV20-1 and TRBJ2-3, with TRBD2 matching over 9 bases. V was pared by 2 bases and J by 4 bases, with 7 bases of the junction left unmatched. The CDR3 runs 15 residues. Germline CDR1 and CDR2: DFQATT and SNEGSKA (reference sequence).

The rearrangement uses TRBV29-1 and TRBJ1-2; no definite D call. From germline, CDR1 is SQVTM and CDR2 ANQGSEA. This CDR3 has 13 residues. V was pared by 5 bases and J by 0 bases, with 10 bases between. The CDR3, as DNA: TGCAGCGTTCTGCAGTCAGCTAACTATGGCTACACCTTC. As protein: CSVLQSANYGYTF.

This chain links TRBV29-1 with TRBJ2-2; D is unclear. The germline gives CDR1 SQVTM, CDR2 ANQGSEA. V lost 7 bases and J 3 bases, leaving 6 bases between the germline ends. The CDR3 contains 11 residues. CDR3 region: CSAGHTGELFF. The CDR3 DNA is TGCAGCGCCGGCCACACCGGGGAGCTGTTTTTT.

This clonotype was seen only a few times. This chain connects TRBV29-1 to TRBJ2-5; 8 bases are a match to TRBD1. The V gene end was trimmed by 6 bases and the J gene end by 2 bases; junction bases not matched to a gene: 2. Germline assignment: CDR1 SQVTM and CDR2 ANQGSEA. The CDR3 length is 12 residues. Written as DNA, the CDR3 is TGCAGCGTGGGACAGGTTCAAGAGACCCAGTACTTC. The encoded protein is CSVGQVQETQYF.

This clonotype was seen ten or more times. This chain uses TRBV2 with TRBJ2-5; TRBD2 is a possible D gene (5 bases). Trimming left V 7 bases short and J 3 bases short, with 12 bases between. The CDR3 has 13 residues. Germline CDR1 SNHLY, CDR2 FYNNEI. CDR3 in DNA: TGTGCCAGCATGGTACCCGGGAAAGAGACCCAGTACTTC. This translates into CASMVPGKETQYF.

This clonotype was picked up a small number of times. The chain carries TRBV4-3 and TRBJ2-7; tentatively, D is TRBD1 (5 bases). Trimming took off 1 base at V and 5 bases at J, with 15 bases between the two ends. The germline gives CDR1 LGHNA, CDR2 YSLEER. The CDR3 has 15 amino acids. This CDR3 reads CASSQGRVYRHEQYF. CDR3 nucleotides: TGCGCCAGCAGCCAAGGTAGGGTTTACAGGCACGAGCAGTACTTC.

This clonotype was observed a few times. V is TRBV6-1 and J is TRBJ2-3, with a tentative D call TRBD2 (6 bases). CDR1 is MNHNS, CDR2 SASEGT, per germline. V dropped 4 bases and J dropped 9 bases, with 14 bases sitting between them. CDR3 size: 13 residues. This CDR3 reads CASSAAQEGTQYF. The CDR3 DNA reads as TGTGCCAGCAGTGCTGCTCAGGAGGGAACGCAGTATTTT.

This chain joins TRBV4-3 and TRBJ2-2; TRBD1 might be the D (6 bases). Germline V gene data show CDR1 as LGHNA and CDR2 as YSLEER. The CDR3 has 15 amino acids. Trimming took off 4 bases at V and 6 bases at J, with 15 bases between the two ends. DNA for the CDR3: TGCGCCAGCAGCCTCTCGAGGGGGACCTCCGGGGAGCTGTTTTTT. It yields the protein CASSLSRGTSGELFF.

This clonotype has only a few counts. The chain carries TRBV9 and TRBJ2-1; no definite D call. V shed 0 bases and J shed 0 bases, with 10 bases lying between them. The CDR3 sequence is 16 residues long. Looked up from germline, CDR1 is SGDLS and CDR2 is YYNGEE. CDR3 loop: CASSVVGSSSYNEQFF. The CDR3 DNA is TGTGCCAGCAGCGTAGTTGGTTCAAGCTCCTACAATGAGCAGTTCTTC.

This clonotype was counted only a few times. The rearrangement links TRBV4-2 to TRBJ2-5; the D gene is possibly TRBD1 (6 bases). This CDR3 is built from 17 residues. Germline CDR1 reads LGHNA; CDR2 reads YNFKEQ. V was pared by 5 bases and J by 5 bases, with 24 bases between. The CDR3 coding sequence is TGTGCCAGCAGCTCAGCCACCCTCCGGACAGTAGGGGAGACCCAGTACTTC. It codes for CASSSATLRTVGETQYF.

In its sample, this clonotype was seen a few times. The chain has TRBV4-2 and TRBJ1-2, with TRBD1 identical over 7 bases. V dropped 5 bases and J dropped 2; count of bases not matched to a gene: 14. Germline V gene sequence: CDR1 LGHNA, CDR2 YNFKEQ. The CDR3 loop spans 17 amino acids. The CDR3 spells CASSESSGTVSNYGYTF. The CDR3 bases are TGTGCCAGCAGCGAATCTTCCGGGACAGTCTCGAACTATGGCTACACCTTC.

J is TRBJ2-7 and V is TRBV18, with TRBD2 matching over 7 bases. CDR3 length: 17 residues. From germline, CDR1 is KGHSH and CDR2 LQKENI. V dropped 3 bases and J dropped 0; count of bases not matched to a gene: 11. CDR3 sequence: CASSPLGTTESSYEQYF. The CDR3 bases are TGTGCCAGCTCACCGTTAGGGACTACCGAAAGCTCCTACGAGCAGTACTTC.

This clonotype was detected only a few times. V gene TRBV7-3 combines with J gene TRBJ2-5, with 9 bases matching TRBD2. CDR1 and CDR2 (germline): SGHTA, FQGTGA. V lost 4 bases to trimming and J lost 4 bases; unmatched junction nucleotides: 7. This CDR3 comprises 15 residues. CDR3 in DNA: TGTGCCAGCAGCTCTAGCGGGGACCCTCGAGAGACCCAGTACTTC. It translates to CASSSSGDPRETQYF.

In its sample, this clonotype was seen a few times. CDR3 sequence reads: CASSVSGPGGEQFF. The CDR3 DNA reads as TGTGCCAGCAGTGTATCAGGGCCCGGAGGGGAGCAGTTCTTC. The V gene is TRBV2, the J gene TRBJ2-1, with a tentative D call TRBD2 (6 bases). Per the germline V gene, CDR1 is SNHLY and CDR2 is FYNNEI. The CDR3 has 14 amino acids. V lost 4 bases to trimming and J lost 10 bases, with 17 bases between them.

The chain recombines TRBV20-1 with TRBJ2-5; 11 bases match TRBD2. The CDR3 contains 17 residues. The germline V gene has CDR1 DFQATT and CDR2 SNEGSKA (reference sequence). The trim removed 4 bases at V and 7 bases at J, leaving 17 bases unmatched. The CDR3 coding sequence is TGCAGTGCTAACCCGAGCCCGGGGACTAGCGGAGGGAGGACCCAGTACTTC. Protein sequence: CSANPSPGTSGGRTQYF.